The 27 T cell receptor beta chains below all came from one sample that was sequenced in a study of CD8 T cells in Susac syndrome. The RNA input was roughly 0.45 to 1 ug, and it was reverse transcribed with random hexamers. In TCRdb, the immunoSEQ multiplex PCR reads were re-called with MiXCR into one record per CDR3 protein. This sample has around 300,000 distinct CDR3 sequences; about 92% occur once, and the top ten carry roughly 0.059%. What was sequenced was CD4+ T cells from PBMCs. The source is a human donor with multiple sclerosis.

DNA of the CDR3: TGCGCCAGCAGCTTGGTTCCCCAAGTAGGGAACGAGCAGTACTTC. It translates to CASSLVPQVGNEQYF. The V gene is TRBV5-1, the J gene TRBJ2-7; no definite D call. This CDR3 region has 15 residues. CDR1 is SGHRS, CDR2 YFSETQ, per germline. V lost 0 bases, J lost 5 bases, and 15 bases lay in between.

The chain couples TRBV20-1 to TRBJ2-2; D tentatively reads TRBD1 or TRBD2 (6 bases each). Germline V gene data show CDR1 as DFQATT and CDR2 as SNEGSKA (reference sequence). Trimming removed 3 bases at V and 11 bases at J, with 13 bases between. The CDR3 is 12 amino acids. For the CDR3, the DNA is TGCAGTGCTAGGGGGGGCGGAGGAGAGCTGTTTTTT. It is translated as CSARGGGGELFF.

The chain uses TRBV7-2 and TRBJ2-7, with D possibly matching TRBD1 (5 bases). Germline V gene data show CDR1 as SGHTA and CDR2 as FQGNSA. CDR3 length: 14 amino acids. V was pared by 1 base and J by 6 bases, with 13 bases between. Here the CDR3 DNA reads TGTGCCAGCAGCTTAGATAGGGGCCCTGGCGAGCAGTACTTC. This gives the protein CASSLDRGPGEQYF.

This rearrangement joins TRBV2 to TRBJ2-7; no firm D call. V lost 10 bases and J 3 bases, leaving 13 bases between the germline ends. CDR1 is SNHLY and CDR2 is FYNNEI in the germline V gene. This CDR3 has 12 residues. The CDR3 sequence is CATQPGNYEQYF. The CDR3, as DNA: TGTGCCACCCAGCCTGGTAACTACGAGCAGTACTTC.

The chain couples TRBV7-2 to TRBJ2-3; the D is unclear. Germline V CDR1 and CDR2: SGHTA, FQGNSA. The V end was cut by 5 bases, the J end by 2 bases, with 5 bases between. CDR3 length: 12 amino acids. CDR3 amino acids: CASSGYTDTQYF. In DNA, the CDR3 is TGTGCCAGCAGCGGGTACACAGATACGCAGTATTTT.

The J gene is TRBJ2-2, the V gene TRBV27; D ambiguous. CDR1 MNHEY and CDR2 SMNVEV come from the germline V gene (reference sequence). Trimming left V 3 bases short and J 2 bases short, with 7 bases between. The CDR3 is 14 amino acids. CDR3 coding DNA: TGTGCCAGCAGTTTCCAGCATAACACCGGGGAGCTGTTTTTT. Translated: CASSFQHNTGELFF.

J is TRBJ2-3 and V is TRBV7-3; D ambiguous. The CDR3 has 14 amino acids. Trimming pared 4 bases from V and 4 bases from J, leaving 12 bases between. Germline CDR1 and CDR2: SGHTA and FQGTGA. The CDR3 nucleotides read TGTGCCAGCAGCTCGCCCCCTATTGCAGATACGCAGTATTTT. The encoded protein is CASSSPPIADTQYF.

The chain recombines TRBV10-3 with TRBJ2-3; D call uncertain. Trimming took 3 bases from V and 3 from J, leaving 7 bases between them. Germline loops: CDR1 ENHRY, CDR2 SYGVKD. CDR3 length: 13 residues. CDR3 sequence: CAISDGATDTQYF. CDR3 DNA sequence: TGTGCCATCAGTGACGGAGCGACAGATACGCAGTATTTT.

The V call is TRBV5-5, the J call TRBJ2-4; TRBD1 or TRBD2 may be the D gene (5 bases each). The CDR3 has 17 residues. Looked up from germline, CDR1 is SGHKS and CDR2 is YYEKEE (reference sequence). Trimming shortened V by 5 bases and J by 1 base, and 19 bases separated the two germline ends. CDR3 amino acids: CASRYGTPEGAKNIQYF. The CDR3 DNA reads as TGTGCCAGCAGATACGGGACGCCCGAGGGGGCCAAAAACATTCAGTACTTC.

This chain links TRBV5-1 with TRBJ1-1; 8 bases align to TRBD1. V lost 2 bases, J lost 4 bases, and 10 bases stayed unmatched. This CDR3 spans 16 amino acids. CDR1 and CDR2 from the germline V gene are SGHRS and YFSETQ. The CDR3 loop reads CASSFRTGKGRTEAFF. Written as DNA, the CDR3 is TGCGCCAGCAGCTTTAGGACAGGGAAGGGGCGCACTGAAGCTTTCTTT.

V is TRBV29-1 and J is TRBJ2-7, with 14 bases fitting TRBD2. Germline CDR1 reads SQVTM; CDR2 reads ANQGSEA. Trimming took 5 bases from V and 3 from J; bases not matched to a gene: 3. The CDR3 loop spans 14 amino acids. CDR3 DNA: TGCAGCGTTACGGGACTAGCGGGGGACTACGAGCAGTACTTC. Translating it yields CSVTGLAGDYEQYF.

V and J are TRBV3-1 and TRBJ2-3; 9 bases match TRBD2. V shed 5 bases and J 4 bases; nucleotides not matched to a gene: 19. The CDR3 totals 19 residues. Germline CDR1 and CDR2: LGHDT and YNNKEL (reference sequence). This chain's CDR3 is CASSSGNSGSGYRADTQYF. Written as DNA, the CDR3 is TGTGCCAGCAGCTCAGGAAATAGCGGGAGTGGCTATAGGGCAGATACGCAGTATTTT.

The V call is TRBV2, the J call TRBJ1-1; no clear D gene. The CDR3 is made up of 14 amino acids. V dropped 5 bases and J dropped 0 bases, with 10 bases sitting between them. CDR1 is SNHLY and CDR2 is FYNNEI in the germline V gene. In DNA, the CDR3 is TGTGCCAGCAGTCAAACCACAGTGAACACTGAAGCTTTCTTT. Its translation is CASSQTTVNTEAFF.

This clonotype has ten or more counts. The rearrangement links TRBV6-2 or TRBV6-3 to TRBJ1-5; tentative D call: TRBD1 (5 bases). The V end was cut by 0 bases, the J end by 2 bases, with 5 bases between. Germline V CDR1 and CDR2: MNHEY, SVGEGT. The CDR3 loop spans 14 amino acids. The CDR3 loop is CASSYSGGNQPQHF. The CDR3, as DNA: TGTGCCAGCAGTTACTCGGGGGGCAATCAGCCCCAGCATTTT.

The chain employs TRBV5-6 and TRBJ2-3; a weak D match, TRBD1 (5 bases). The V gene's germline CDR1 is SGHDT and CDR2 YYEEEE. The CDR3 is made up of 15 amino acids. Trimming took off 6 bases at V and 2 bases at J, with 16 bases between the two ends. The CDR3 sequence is CASTLLGRDTDTQYF. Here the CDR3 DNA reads TGTGCCAGCACCCTACTGGGCAGGGACACAGATACGCAGTATTTT.

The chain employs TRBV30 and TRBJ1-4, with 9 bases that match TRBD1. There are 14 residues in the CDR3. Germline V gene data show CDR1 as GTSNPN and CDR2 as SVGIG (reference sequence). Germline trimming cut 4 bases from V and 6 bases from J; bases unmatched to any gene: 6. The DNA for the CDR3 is TGTGCCTGGACGGGGGACAGGGACGATGAAAAACTGTTTTTT. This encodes CAWTGDRDDEKLFF.

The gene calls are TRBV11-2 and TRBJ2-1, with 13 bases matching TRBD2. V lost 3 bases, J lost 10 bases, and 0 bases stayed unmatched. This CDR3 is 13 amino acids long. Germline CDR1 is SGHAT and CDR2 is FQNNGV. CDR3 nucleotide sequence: TGTGCCAGCAGCTTGACTAGCGGGGGGGAGCAGTTCTTC. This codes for CASSLTSGGEQFF.

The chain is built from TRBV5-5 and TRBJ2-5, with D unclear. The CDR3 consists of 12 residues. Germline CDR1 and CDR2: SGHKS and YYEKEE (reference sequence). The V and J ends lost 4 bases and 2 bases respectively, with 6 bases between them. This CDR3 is CASSPMQETQYF. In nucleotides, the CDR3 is TGTGCCAGCAGCCCCATGCAAGAGACCCAGTACTTC.

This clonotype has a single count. CDR3 region: CASSEGGTYGYTF. The CDR3 DNA sequence: TGTGCCAGCAGTGAAGGCGGAACCTATGGCTACACCTTC. The chain uses TRBV2 and TRBJ1-2; D unresolved. Germline V gives CDR1 SNHLY, CDR2 FYNNEI. The length of the CDR3 is 13 residues. Trimming cost V 1 base and J 4 bases, with 7 bases left between them.

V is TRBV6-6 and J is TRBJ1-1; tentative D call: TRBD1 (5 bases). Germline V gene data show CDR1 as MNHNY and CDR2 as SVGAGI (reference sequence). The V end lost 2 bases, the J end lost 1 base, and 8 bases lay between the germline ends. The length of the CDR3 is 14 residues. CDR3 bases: TGTGCCAGCAGTTACGGGACGACGAACACTGAAGCTTTCTTT. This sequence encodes CASSYGTTNTEAFF.

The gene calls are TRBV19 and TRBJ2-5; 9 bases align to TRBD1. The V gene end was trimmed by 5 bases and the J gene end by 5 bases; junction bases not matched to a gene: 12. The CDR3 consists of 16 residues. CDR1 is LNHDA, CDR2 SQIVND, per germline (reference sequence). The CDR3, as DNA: TGTGCCAGTAGTCCATCCCGGGACAGGGTAGTGGAGACCCAGTACTTC. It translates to CASSPSRDRVVETQYF.

CDR3 protein: CASSLEGGDNQPQHF. In DNA, the CDR3 is TGCGCCAGCAGCTTGGAAGGGGGCGACAATCAGCCCCAGCATTTT. The rearrangement links TRBV5-1 to TRBJ1-5; 7 nucleotides align to TRBD1. Germline assignment: CDR1 SGHRS and CDR2 YFSETQ. CDR3 length equals 15 residues. Trimming removed 0 bases from V and 3 bases from J; junction bases left unmatched: 3.

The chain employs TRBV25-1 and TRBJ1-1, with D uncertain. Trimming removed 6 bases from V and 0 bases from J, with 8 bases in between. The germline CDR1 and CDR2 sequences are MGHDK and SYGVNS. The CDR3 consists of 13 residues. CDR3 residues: CASSRLLNTEAFF. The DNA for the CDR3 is TGTGCCAGCAGCCGCCTCCTGAACACTGAAGCTTTCTTT.

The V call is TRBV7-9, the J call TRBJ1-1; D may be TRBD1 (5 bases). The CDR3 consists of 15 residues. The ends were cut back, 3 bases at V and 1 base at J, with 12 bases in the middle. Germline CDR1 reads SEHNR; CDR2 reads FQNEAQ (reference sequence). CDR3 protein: CASSFYGRENTEAFF. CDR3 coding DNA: TGTGCCAGCAGCTTTTATGGCAGGGAGAACACTGAAGCTTTCTTT. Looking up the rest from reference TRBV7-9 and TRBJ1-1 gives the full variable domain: DTGVSQNPRHKITKRGQNVTFRCDPISEHNRLYWYRQTLGQGPEFLTYFQNEAQLEKSRLLSDRFSAERPKGSFSTLEIQRTEQGDSAMYLCASSFYGRENTEAFFGQGTRLTVV.

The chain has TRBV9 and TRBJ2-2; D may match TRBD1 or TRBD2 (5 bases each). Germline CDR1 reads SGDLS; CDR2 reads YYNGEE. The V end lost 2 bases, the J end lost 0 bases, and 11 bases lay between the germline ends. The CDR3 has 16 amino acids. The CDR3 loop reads CASSVGTGPNTGELFF. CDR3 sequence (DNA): TGTGCCAGCAGCGTGGGGACCGGGCCGAACACCGGGGAGCTGTTTTTT. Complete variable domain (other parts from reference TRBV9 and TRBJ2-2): DSGVTQTPKHLITATGQRVTLRCSPRSGDLSVYWYQQSLDQGLQFLIQYYNGEERAKGNILERFSAQQFPDLHSELNLSSLELGDSALYFCASSVGTGPNTGELFFGEGSRLTVL.

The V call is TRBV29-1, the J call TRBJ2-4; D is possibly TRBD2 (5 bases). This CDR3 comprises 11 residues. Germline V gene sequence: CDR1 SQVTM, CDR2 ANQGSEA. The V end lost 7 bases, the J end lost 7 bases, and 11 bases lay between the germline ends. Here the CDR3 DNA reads TGCAGCGCTCTGGAGGCGAACATTCAGTACTTC. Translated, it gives CSALEANIQYF. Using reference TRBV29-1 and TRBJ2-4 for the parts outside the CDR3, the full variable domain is SAVISQKPSRDICQRGTSLTIQCQVDSQVTMMFWYRQQPGQSLTLIATANQGSEATYESGFVIDKFPISRPNLTFSTLTVSNMSPEDSSIYLCSALEANIQYFGAGTRLSVL.

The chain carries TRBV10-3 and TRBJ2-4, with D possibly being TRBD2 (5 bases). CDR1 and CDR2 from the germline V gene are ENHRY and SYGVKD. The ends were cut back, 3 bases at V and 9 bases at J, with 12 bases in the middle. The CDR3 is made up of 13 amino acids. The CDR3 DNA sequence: TGTGCCATCAGTGATGAAGGGAGCGGCATTCAGTACTTC. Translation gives CAISDEGSGIQYF.